The 28 T cell receptor beta chains given below trace back to one sample, sequenced in a study of B cell selection in AIRE deficiency (dated by TCRdb to the late 2010s). The protocol used for the library was the immunoSEQ multiplex PCR assay. This immuneACCESS table, as held by TCRdb, lists in-frame sequences with V and J called but not all clones. Of the missing ones, under half trace to an unresolved V gene in checked studies; the others have no known cause. Counted in this sample were some 24,000 clones; 95% to 97% of them appeared once. Clones ranked in the top ten supply more than 0.2% of the sample. For sorting, conventional CD4 T cells were defined as CD4+CD127+ cells. Sample: conventional CD4+ T cells sorted from PBMCs. The receptors come from a human donor with AIRE deficiency.

The chain combines TRBV28 with TRBJ2-1, with D possibly being TRBD1 or TRBD2 (5 bases each). Per the germline V gene, CDR1 is MDHEN and CDR2 is SYDVKM. The ends were cut back, 3 bases at V and 9 bases at J, with 24 bases in the middle. The CDR3 sequence is 17 residues long. The CDR3 sequence is CASSFHRGGFLRGEQFF. For the CDR3, the DNA is TGTGCCAGCAGTTTCCACCGGGGCGGTTTTCTTCGGGGTGAGCAGTTCTTC. Drawing the rest from reference TRBV28 and TRBJ2-1, the complete variable domain is DVKVTQSSRYLVKRTGEKVFLECVQDMDHENMFWYRQDPGLGLRLIYFSYDVKMKEKGDIPEGYSVSREKKERFSLILESASTNQTSMYLCASSFHRGGFLRGEQFFGPGTRLTVL.

The chain recombines TRBV5-8 with TRBJ2-3; possible D gene TRBD1, 7 bases. Between the trimmed V and J ends, which lost 0 bases and 6 bases, there was a span of 14 bases. The CDR3 runs 15 residues. CDR1 is SGHTS, CDR2 YDEGEE, per germline. The CDR3 reads CASSLEGAGGDTQYF. Written as DNA, the CDR3 is TGTGCCAGCAGCTTGGAGGGGGCCGGAGGGGATACGCAGTATTTT.

This chain links TRBV5-1 with TRBJ2-5, with TRBD1 matching 7 bases. The J call could be wrong; TRBJ2-7 is a better fit for the DNA end. Germline V gives CDR1 SGHRS, CDR2 YFSETQ. The CDR3 is 16 residues long. The CDR3 here is CASSLEGAGGSYEQYF. DNA of the CDR3: TGCGCCAGCAGCTTGGAAGGAGCAGGGGGCTCCTACGAGCAGTACTTC.

The chain employs TRBV19 and TRBJ2-5; D possibly corresponds to TRBD1 (6 bases). The CDR3 is made up of 13 amino acids. The V gene's germline CDR1 is LNHDA and CDR2 SQIVND (reference sequence). The V gene lost 6 bases and the J gene lost 2 bases, with 10 bases spanning the gap. CDR3 amino acids: CASSRGLQETQYF. In nucleotides, the CDR3 is TGTGCCAGTAGCAGGGGCCTGCAAGAGACCCAGTACTTC.

As DNA, the CDR3 is TGTGCCAGCAGCGAGCCCCAGGGTCGCAATTCACCCCTCCACTTT. Amino acid sequence: CASSEPQGRNSPLHF. The V call is TRBV25-1, the J call TRBJ1-6; possibly TRBD1 for D (5 bases). V lost 6 bases and J 7 bases, leaving 16 bases between the germline ends. CDR1 is MGHDK and CDR2 is SYGVNS in the germline V gene. CDR3 length equals 15 residues.

V usage is TRBV30 and J usage is TRBJ2-7; tentatively, D is TRBD1 (6 bases). Germline V gene sequence: CDR1 GTSNPN, CDR2 SVGIG (reference sequence). The CDR3 loop spans 15 amino acids. Trimming stripped 3 bases from V and 0 bases from J, with 15 bases between. The CDR3 loop reads CAWRATGVSSYEQYF. CDR3 nucleotides: TGTGCCTGGAGGGCGACAGGCGTAAGCTCCTACGAGCAGTACTTC.

This chain uses TRBV19 with TRBJ2-3, with a tentative D call TRBD2 (7 bases). Trimming took 6 bases from V and 3 from J, leaving 13 bases between them. Germline assignment: CDR1 LNHDA and CDR2 SQIVND (reference sequence). The CDR3 has 14 residues. CDR3 DNA sequence: TGTGCCAGTAGCCAACAGGGAGGGACAGATACGCAGTATTTT. Translation gives CASSQQGGTDTQYF.

The V call is TRBV28, the J call TRBJ1-4, with a weak D call TRBD1 (5 bases). This CDR3 comprises 17 residues. CDR1 is MDHEN and CDR2 is SYDVKM in the germline V gene. Trimming took off 1 base at V and 4 bases at J, with 16 bases between the two ends. CDR3 in DNA: TGTGCCAGCAGTTTATCCCTAATCGACAGCTTTAATGAAAAACTGTTTTTT. Protein product: CASSLSLIDSFNEKLFF.

CDR3 DNA: TGTGCCAGCAGCTTACTCTCGGGGGCCAACGTCCTGACTTTC. It codes for CASSLLSGANVLTF. The genes are TRBV11-2 and TRBJ2-6; D not certain. The V end lost 2 bases, the J end lost 4 bases, and 6 bases lay between the germline ends. The CDR3 extends over 14 amino acids. The germline gives CDR1 SGHAT, CDR2 FQNNGV.

The chain combines TRBV27 with TRBJ2-2; maybe TRBD2 (5 bases). The germline gives CDR1 MNHEY, CDR2 SMNVEV (reference sequence). The CDR3 covers 13 residues. The ends were cut back, 4 bases at V and 4 bases at J, with 7 bases in the middle. CDR3 nucleotides: TGTGCCAGCAGTTCCCGGGGCACCGGGGAGCTGTTTTTT. Amino acid sequence: CASSSRGTGELFF.

J is TRBJ2-7 and V is TRBV6-5, with 8 bases matching TRBD2. Germline V gene sequence: CDR1 MNHEY, CDR2 SVGAGI. The CDR3 has 15 residues. The junction had 9 bases not matched to a gene; V was cut back by 6 bases and J by 2 bases. DNA of the CDR3: TGTGCCAGCAGGGGGGCGGGAGGATCCCCCTACGAGCAGTACTTC. It encodes CASRGAGGSPYEQYF.

DNA of the CDR3: TGTGCCAGTAAACAGGGAACCCATATTAGCACAGATACGCAGTATTTT. Its protein is CASKQGTHISTDTQYF. The chain uses TRBV7-2 and TRBJ2-3, with a possible D match to TRBD1 (6 bases). Trimming left V 9 bases short and J 0 bases short, with 19 bases between. Germline CDR1 SGHTA, CDR2 FQGNSA. This CDR3 has 16 residues.

The chain has TRBV19 and TRBJ1-2; no definite D call. Per germline, CDR1 LNHDA and CDR2 SQIVND (reference sequence). Trimming left V 7 bases short and J 8 bases short, with 23 bases between. The CDR3 length is 15 residues. The CDR3 region is CASMSPGSRVGGYTF. For the CDR3, the DNA is TGTGCCAGTATGTCCCCGGGGAGCCGAGTGGGGGGCTACACCTTC.

The J gene is TRBJ1-1, the V gene TRBV7-8; D is ambiguous. This CDR3 spans 12 amino acids. Germline CDR1 is SGHVS and CDR2 is FQNEAQ. V was pared by 8 bases and J by 8 bases, with 15 bases between. The CDR3 region has the DNA TGTGCCAGCTCGATTCGGACGGGAGAAGCTTTCTTT. It encodes CASSIRTGEAFF.

The rearrangement uses TRBV21-1 and TRBJ1-1. TRBV21-1 is designated a pseudogene. This CDR3 comprises 19 residues. In DNA form, the CDR3 reads TGTGCCAGCAGCAAAGACAAAGAAAGGGCAGACAAGTGGGACACTGAAGCTTTCTTT. Translated, it gives CASSKDKERADKWDTEAFF.

The rearrangement uses TRBV5-1 and TRBJ2-1; the D is unclear. This CDR3 spans 12 amino acids. Trimming removed 4 bases at V and 7 bases at J, with 9 bases between. The germline gives CDR1 SGHRS, CDR2 YFSETQ. This CDR3 reads CASSQLVNEQFF. Here the CDR3 DNA reads TGCGCCAGCAGCCAGCTAGTAAATGAGCAGTTCTTC. The whole variable domain, remainder taken from reference TRBV5-1 and TRBJ2-1, is KAGVTQTPRYLIKTRGQQVTLSCSPISGHRSVSWYQQTPGQGLQFLFEYFSETQRNKGNFPGRFSGRQFSNSRSEMNVSTLELGDSALYLCASSQLVNEQFFGPGTRLTVL.

CDR3 region: CASSPEVRRGTDTQYF. The CDR3 DNA is TGCGCCAGCAGCCCGGAGGTACGGCGAGGCACAGATACGCAGTATTTT. The chain carries TRBV5-1 and TRBJ2-3; maybe TRBD2 (5 bases). Trimming took 4 bases from V and 1 from J, leaving 16 bases between them. The germline V gene has CDR1 SGHRS and CDR2 YFSETQ. The CDR3 covers 16 residues.

The chain joins TRBV5-6 to TRBJ1-1; maybe TRBD1 (5 bases). The CDR3 length is 13 residues. The V gene's germline CDR1 is SGHDT and CDR2 YYEEEE. V shed 0 bases and J shed 7 bases, with 10 bases lying between them. CDR3 in amino acids: CASSLAGTGEAFF. CDR3 DNA: TGTGCCAGCAGCTTGGCGGGAACAGGTGAAGCTTTCTTT.

The chain has TRBV9 and TRBJ2-2; D gene unclear. V was clipped by 0 bases and J by 4 bases, with 7 bases between them. The CDR3 loop spans 14 amino acids. Germline V lookup: CDR1 SGDLS, CDR2 YYNGEE. The CDR3 loop reads CASSVAWGTGELFF. As DNA, the CDR3 is TGTGCCAGCAGCGTAGCGTGGGGCACCGGGGAGCTGTTTTTT.

V gene TRBV5-4 combines with J gene TRBJ2-5; D uncertain. CDR1 SGHNT and CDR2 YYREEE come from the germline V gene (reference sequence). The CDR3 length is 12 residues. Trimming pared 4 bases from V and 2 bases from J, leaving 6 bases between. CDR3 amino acids: CASSAPQETQYF. CDR3 in DNA: TGTGCCAGCAGCGCCCCTCAAGAGACCCAGTACTTC.

V and J are TRBV2 and TRBJ2-7; TRBD2 matches 8 bases. Germline values: CDR1 SNHLY, CDR2 FYNNEI. J lost 7 bases, V lost 10 bases, and 15 bases had no gene match. The CDR3 contains 14 residues. The CDR3 nucleotides read TGTGCCACCCGCGAGGGACTAGTAAGTTGGGAGCAGTACTTC. Residues: CATREGLVSWEQYF.

This clone was seen once. The rearrangement uses TRBV5-1 and TRBJ2-4, with a possible D match to TRBD2 (6 bases). The CDR3 extends over 16 amino acids. V was cut by 4 bases and J by 7 bases, with 21 bases left in between. In germline, CDR1 is SGHRS, CDR2 YFSETQ. In nucleotides, the CDR3 is TGCGCCAGCAGCCAAAGCGAACGTACCGGGACTAACATTCAGTACTTC. Protein sequence: CASSQSERTGTNIQYF.

V is TRBV19 and J is TRBJ2-5; no definite D call. The CDR3 length is 12 residues. Germline loops: CDR1 LNHDA, CDR2 SQIVND (reference sequence). V was clipped by 3 bases and J by 5 bases, with 7 bases between them. The CDR3 sequence: CASSMGGETQYF. For the CDR3, the DNA is TGTGCCAGTAGTATGGGCGGCGAGACCCAGTACTTC.

For the CDR3, the DNA is TGTGCCAGCAGCAAGAGTGGCGGGAGTGGCTACGAGCAGTACTTC. It translates to CASSKSGGSGYEQYF. The gene calls are TRBV21-1 and TRBJ2-7; TRBD2 is the table's D call, not checked against the DNA. TRBV21-1 is a listed pseudogene. This CDR3 is 15 amino acids long.

The chain has TRBV28 and TRBJ1-1, with D unclear. Trimming removed 7 bases at V and 1 base at J, with 10 bases between. The germline V gene encodes CDR1 MDHEN and CDR2 SYDVKM. CDR3 length equals 13 residues. CDR3 DNA sequence: TGTGCCAGCAAAGTGGCGGCGAACACTGAAGCTTTCTTT. This gives the protein CASKVAANTEAFF.

The genes are TRBV25-1 and TRBJ2-1; 11 positions agree with TRBD1. V lost 4 bases to trimming and J lost 6 bases; unmatched junction nucleotides: 5. This CDR3 region has 15 residues. Per the germline V gene, CDR1 is MGHDK and CDR2 is SYGVNS. CDR3 protein: CASSVSGTGGNEQFF. The CDR3 DNA sequence: TGTGCCAGCAGTGTATCCGGGACAGGGGGCAATGAGCAGTTCTTC.

V gene TRBV7-3 combines with J gene TRBJ2-7, with 8 bases aligning to TRBD1. The V gene's germline CDR1 is SGHTA and CDR2 FQGTGA. V gave up 5 bases and J gave up 4 bases; unmatched junction bases: 22. The CDR3 contains 19 residues. The CDR3 sequence is CASSPQPRGTGMRTYEQYF. The CDR3 DNA is TGTGCCAGCAGCCCCCAACCCCGGGGGACAGGAATGAGGACTTACGAGCAGTACTTC.

The genes are TRBV7-3 and TRBJ2-6, with 9 nucleotides matching TRBD1. Germline V gene lookup returns CDR1 SGHTA and CDR2 FQGTGA. V dropped 5 bases and J dropped 0; count of bases not matched to a gene: 5. The CDR3 extends over 17 amino acids. For the CDR3, the DNA is TGTGCCAGCAGCCCAAGGGACAGGGTCTCTGGGGCCAACGTCCTGACTTTC. Translating gives CASSPRDRVSGANVLTF.